These 11 T cell receptor beta chains originate from one sample sequenced in a study of cytomegalovirus exposure and HLA in healthy donors. The PCR contained 60 Vbeta and 13 Jbeta primers. The repertoire was sequenced with immunoSEQ multiplex PCR; TCRdb's copy has only in-frame clones and lacks some. Among about 160,000 clones listed, about 85% were seen once. The sequenced sample consisted of PBMCs. The receptors stem from a man aged 45-60 years in good health and CMV-seropositive.

This rearrangement joins TRBV7-6 to TRBJ1-2; TRBD1 agrees at 10 bases. Germline V lookup: CDR1 SGHVS, CDR2 FNYEAQ. The CDR3 contains 15 residues. With V trimmed by 5 bases and J by 8 bases, 11 bases remained unmatched. DNA of the CDR3: TGTGCCAGCAGCCCGCGACAGGGGGCGTCTGGGGGCTACACCTTC. Its translation is CASSPRQGASGGYTF.

This chain links TRBV25-1 with TRBJ1-3; D is uncertain. The CDR3 length is 16 residues. V was pared by 1 base and J by 3 bases, with 13 bases between. Germline V gives CDR1 MGHDK, CDR2 SYGVNS. The CDR3 here is CASSEFGGVGGNTIYF. In DNA form, the CDR3 reads TGTGCCAGCAGTGAATTCGGAGGCGTGGGTGGAAACACCATATATTTT.

In this sample, this clone turned up once. The V gene is TRBV2, the J gene TRBJ2-3; D is unresolved. CDR1 is SNHLY, CDR2 FYNNEI, per germline. The CDR3 spans 11 residues. V gave up 2 bases and J gave up 5 bases, with 2 bases separating them. The CDR3 reads CASSERDTQYF. CDR3 coding DNA: TGTGCCAGCAGTGAACGAGATACGCAGTATTTT.

The CDR3 DNA reads TGTGCCAGCAGCTTAGCCTTGCTGCGGGGGGGCAGAGATACGCAGTATTTT. It encodes CASSLALLRGGRDTQYF. The chain couples TRBV7-8 to TRBJ2-3; 9 positions agree with TRBD2. Trimming cost V 0 bases and J 5 bases; bases outside gene matches: 9. The CDR3 length is 17 residues. Per germline, CDR1 SGHVS and CDR2 FQNEAQ.

The chain is built from TRBV7-9 and TRBJ1-4, with a weak D call TRBD1 (5 bases). Trimming stripped 5 bases from V and 8 bases from J, with 12 bases between. Germline V CDR1 and CDR2: SEHNR, FQNEAQ (reference sequence). This CDR3 region has 13 residues. Here the CDR3 DNA reads TGTGCCAGCAGCCGCGGGGGAGGGGAAAAACTGTTTTTT. Protein sequence: CASSRGGGEKLFF.

The CDR3 DNA is TGTGCCAGCAGCCCGCTAGCGGACCGAGTTACGCAGTATTTT. The encoded protein is CASSPLADRVTQYF. The rearrangement uses TRBV5-8 and TRBJ2-3; TRBD2 matches at 7 bases. The CDR3 is 14 residues long. V gave up 4 bases and J gave up 8 bases; unmatched junction bases: 10. The germline CDR1 and CDR2 sequences are SGHTS and YDEGEE. The whole variable domain, filled in from reference TRBV5-8 and TRBJ2-3, reads EAGVTQSPTHLIKTRGQQATLRCSPISGHTSVYWYQQALGLGLQFLLWYDEGEERNRGNFPPRFSGRQFPNYSSELNVNALELEDSALYLCASSPLADRVTQYFGPGTRLTVL.

This sequence joins TRBV9 and TRBJ2-1; 7 bases align to TRBD2. The CDR3 consists of 15 residues. Germline V lookup: CDR1 SGDLS, CDR2 YYNGEE. The trim removed 0 bases at V and 4 bases at J, leaving 4 bases unmatched. The CDR3 region is CASSVEVGGYNEQFF. CDR3 sequence (DNA): TGTGCCAGCAGCGTAGAGGTGGGAGGGTACAATGAGCAGTTCTTC.

The chain joins TRBV5-1 to TRBJ2-7; D not resolved. CDR1 and CDR2 from the germline V gene are SGHRS and YFSETQ. V lost 4 bases, J lost 7 bases, and 15 bases lay in between. This CDR3 contains 13 residues. The CDR3 DNA follows: TGCGCCAGCAGCCCGCGGCCTGCCGGAGAGCAGTACTTC. This sequence encodes CASSPRPAGEQYF.

The chain combines TRBV6-1 with TRBJ1-5; TRBD1 agrees at 9 bases. The CDR3 length is 14 residues. Losses at the gene ends were 8 bases for V and 4 bases for J; bases not matched to a gene: 6. The germline V gene has CDR1 MNHNS and CDR2 SASEGT. This CDR3 is CASGTGLGNQPQHF. The DNA for the CDR3 is TGTGCCAGCGGGACAGGGCTTGGGAATCAGCCCCAGCATTTT.

CDR3 protein: CASSSPGGSNQPQHF. The CDR3 region has the DNA TGTGCCAGCAGTTCCCCAGGGGGTAGCAATCAGCCCCAGCATTTT. This chain connects TRBV28 to TRBJ1-5, with 7 bases identical to TRBD1. This CDR3 spans 15 amino acids. The germline V gene encodes CDR1 MDHEN and CDR2 SYDVKM. V was pared by 4 bases and J by 0 bases, with 3 bases of the junction left unmatched. The full variable domain, its missing parts supplied by reference TRBV28 and TRBJ1-5, is DVKVTQSSRYLVKRTGEKVFLECVQDMDHENMFWYRQDPGLGLRLIYFSYDVKMKEKGDIPEGYSVSREKKERFSLILESASTNQTSMYLCASSSPGGSNQPQHFGDGTRLSIL.

The J gene is TRBJ1-1, the V gene TRBV5-1; a possible D gene is TRBD1 (5 bases). CDR3 length: 13 residues. The germline gives CDR1 SGHRS, CDR2 YFSETQ. With 3 bases removed from V and 1 base from J, the gap between germline ends came to 7 bases. The CDR3 DNA is TGCGCCAGCAGCTGGGGGGGGAACACTGAAGCTTTCTTT. Encoded protein: CASSWGGNTEAFF.